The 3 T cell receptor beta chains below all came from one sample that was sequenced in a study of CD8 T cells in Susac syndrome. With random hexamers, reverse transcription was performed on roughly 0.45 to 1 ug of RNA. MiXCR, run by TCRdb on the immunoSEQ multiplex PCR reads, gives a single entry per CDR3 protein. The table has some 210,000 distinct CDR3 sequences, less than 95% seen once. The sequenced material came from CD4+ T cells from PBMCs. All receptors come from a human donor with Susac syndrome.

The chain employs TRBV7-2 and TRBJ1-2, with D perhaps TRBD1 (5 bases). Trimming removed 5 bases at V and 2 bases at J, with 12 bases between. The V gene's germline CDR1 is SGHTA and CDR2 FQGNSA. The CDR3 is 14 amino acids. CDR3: CASSLLGVNYGYTF. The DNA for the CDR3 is TGTGCCAGCAGCCTTCTAGGGGTAAACTATGGCTACACCTTC.

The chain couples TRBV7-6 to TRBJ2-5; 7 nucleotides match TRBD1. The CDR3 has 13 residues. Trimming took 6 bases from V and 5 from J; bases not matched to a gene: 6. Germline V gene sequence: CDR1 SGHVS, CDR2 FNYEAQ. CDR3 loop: CASRRGQGETQYF. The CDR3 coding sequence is TGTGCCAGCAGGAGGGGGCAGGGGGAGACCCAGTACTTC. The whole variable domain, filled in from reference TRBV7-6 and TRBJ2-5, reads GAGVSQSPRYKVTKRGQDVALRCDPISGHVSLYWYRQALGQGPEFLTYFNYEAQQDKSGLPNDRFSAERPEGSISTLTIQRTEQRDSAMYRCASRRGQGETQYFGPGTRLLVL.

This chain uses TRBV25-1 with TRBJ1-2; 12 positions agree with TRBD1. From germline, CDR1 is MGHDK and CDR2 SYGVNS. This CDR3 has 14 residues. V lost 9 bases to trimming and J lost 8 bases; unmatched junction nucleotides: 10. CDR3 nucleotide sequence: TGTGCCAGTCCGAACCGGGACAGGGGGCGCGGCTACACCTTC. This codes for CASPNRDRGRGYTF.